These T cell receptor beta chains were read from a single sample in a study of cytomegalovirus exposure and HLA in healthy donors. Using immunoSEQ multiplex PCR, the repertoire was profiled, and TCRdb retains in-frame clones only, with some absent. The repertoire consists of over 50,000 clones, with 70% to 85% occurring once and the leading ten covering over 1.5%. What was sequenced was PBMCs. The origin of the receptors is a man between 35 and 55 years old in good health and CMV-seronegative. The CDR3 runs from the conserved cysteine through the conserved F or W. Fields, in order: D gene, V gene, J gene, clone size, CDR3 DNA, CDR3 protein. D genes are given only for firm matches. A row's size may be missing; if present it is once, few, many or a size class.

TRBD1	TRBV6-5	TRBJ1-2	-	TGTGCCAGCAGTCTCGGACAGGGAAACTATGGCTACACCTTC	CASSLGQGNYGYTF
TRBD2	TRBV7-9	TRBJ2-5	-	TGTGCCAGCAGCTTAGTGCGGGGGGGCCTGGAGACCCAGTACTTC	CASSLVRGGLETQYF
-	TRBV9	TRBJ1-3	-	TGTGCCAGCAGCGCAAGCGGTGGCTCTGGAAACACCATATATTTT	CASSASGGSGNTIYF
TRBD2	TRBV7-3	TRBJ2-5	once	TGTGCCAGCAGCTTAACGGGACTACCACAAGAGACCCAGTACTTC	CASSLTGLPQETQYF
TRBD2	TRBV4-1	TRBJ2-2	-	TGCGCCAGCAGCCAAGACAAATCTAGCGGGGTCGGGGACACCGGGGAGCTGTTTTTT	CASSQDKSSGVGDTGELFF
TRBD1	TRBV11-2	TRBJ2-7	-	TGTGCCAGCAGCTCGGACAGGGGGCCGTACGAGCAGTACTTC	CASSSDRGPYEQYF
-	TRBV15	TRBJ1-2	-	TGTGCCACCAGCAGAGAAGGCCGGGTGAGAGGGGACATCTATGGCTACACCTTC	CATSREGRVRGDIYGYTF
TRBD2	TRBV5-1	TRBJ2-5	-	TGCGCCAGCAGCTTGGCCGGGACTAGCGGGGGGCCCGCGGCGAGGGAGACCCAGTACTTC	CASSLAGTSGGPAARETQYF
-	TRBV6-5	TRBJ1-2	-	TGTGCCAGCGGTAGACGGGGAAGAAACGTCTATGGCTACACCTTC	CASGRRGRNVYGYTF
-	TRBV19	TRBJ2-1	-	TGTGCCAGTAGTATGGGCCTCAACAATGAGCAGTTCTTC	CASSMGLNNEQFF
-	TRBV5-4	TRBJ1-2	-	TGTGCCAGCAGCTTGGTGGGGGGTAACTATGGCTACACCTTC	CASSLVGGNYGYTF
-	TRBV4-1	TRBJ2-7	-	TGCGCCAGCAGCCAAGTGCACAGCAGCTCCTACGAGCAGTACTTC	CASSQVHSSSYEQYF
-	TRBV11-2	TRBJ2-5	-	TGTGCCAGCAGCTCAGACGAACTGAGGAGAGAGACCCAGTACTTC	CASSSDELRRETQYF
TRBD1	TRBV7-8	TRBJ1-2	-	TGTGCCAGCAGCTTAGCTAAGGGGGCAGGCTACACCTTC	CASSLAKGAGYTF
TRBD1	TRBV15	TRBJ1-6	once	TGTGCCACCAGCAGAGATTCATGGACAGGGAATTCACCCCTCCACTTT	CATSRDSWTGNSPLHF
TRBD1	TRBV6-6	TRBJ2-7	-	TGTGCCAGCACCGGACAGGGCTCCTACGAGCAGTACTTC	CASTGQGSYEQYF
-	TRBV29-1	TRBJ1-2	few	TGCAGCGTTAAAGCCGACGGGGGGTATGGCTACACCTTC	CSVKADGGYGYTF
TRBD1	TRBV15	TRBJ2-1	-	TGTGCCACCAGCAGAGAGGGACAGGCATACAATGAGCAGTTCTTC	CATSREGQAYNEQFF
TRBD2	TRBV7-3	TRBJ2-1	-	TGTGCCAGCAGCCCCCGACTAGCGGGGGGACATGAGCAGTTCTTC	CASSPRLAGGHEQFF
-	TRBV5-1	TRBJ2-3	-	TGCGCCAGCAGCTTGGAATCTACTAGCACAGATACGCAGTATTTT	CASSLESTSTDTQYF
-	TRBV2	TRBJ1-5	-	TGTGCCAGCAGTGAAAGCTGGGCAAGCAAACAGCCCCAGCATTTT	CASSESWASKQPQHF
-	TRBV10-2	TRBJ1-6	-	TGCGCCAGCAGTGAGCCGAACAGTCCAAATAATTCACCCCTCCACTTT	CASSEPNSPNNSPLHF
-	TRBV9	TRBJ1-2	-	TGTGCCAGCAGCCCCGTTGGGGATCCGGGGGGCTACACCTTC	CASSPVGDPGGYTF
TRBD1	TRBV5-4	TRBJ1-1	-	TGTGCCAGCAGCTTGGCTCAGGGGGCCAACACTGAAGCTTTCTTT	CASSLAQGANTEAFF
-	TRBV5-1	TRBJ1-2	once	TGCGCCAGCAGCCCGATGGGGCAGGTCTCGATTGGTGGCTACACCTTC	CASSPMGQVSIGGYTF
-	TRBV5-4	TRBJ1-2	-	TGTGCCAGCAGCCCATCCAAGGGGAACTATGGCTACACCTTC	CASSPSKGNYGYTF
-	TRBV2	TRBJ1-5	-	TGTGCCAGCAGCCACCGGGAGGGTAATCAGCCCCAGCATTTT	CASSHREGNQPQHF
TRBD1	TRBV14	TRBJ1-2	once	TGTGCCAGCAGCCTTACAATGACAGGGAGTGGCTACACCTTC	CASSLTMTGSGYTF
-	TRBV30	TRBJ1-5	-	TGTCGGTTAAATCAGCCCCAGCATTTT	CRLNQPQHF
TRBD1	TRBV7-8	TRBJ2-5	-	TGTGCCAGCAGCTTACGGGTTTGGGTTTACAGGGGGCCGGAGACCCAGTACTTC	CASSLRVWVYRGPETQYF
TRBD2	TRBV13	TRBJ2-2	-	TGTGCCAGCAGCCCCGAAAAGGCTAGCGGATGGACCGGGGAGCTGTTTTTT	CASSPEKASGWTGELFF
TRBD1	TRBV10-3	TRBJ1-2	few	TGTGCCATCATGAAGGACAGGGGAAGAGGCTACACCTTC	CAIMKDRGRGYTF
TRBD1	TRBV19	TRBJ1-5	-	TGTGCCAGTACCTCGGTTAGGGGGCTTAATCAGCCCCAGCATTTT	CASTSVRGLNQPQHF
-	TRBV30	TRBJ1-2	few	TGTGCCTGGAATGGGGTCAGGGGCGGTAAGGATGGCTACACCTTC	CAWNGVRGGKDGYTF
TRBD2	TRBV4-2	TRBJ2-2	few	TGTGCCAGCAGCCAGGGTTCCGCGGGGGGGCACGACACCGGGGAGCTGTTTTTT	CASSQGSAGGHDTGELFF
-	TRBV7-9	TRBJ2-5	-	TGTGCCAGCAGCTTCGGAGAGACCCAGTACTTC	CASSFGETQYF
TRBD1	TRBV29-1	TRBJ2-5	-	TGCAGCGCTACAGGGGGCGTTAGCGGGACCCAGTACTTC	CSATGGVSGTQYF
TRBD2	TRBV10-2	TRBJ2-1	few	TGCGCCAGCAGTAAACGGACTAGCGGGGGTTACAATGAGCAGTTCTTC	CASSKRTSGGYNEQFF
-	TRBV11-2	TRBJ1-5	-	TGTGCCAGCAGCTTAGCGGTAGATCAGCCCCAGCATTTT	CASSLAVDQPQHF
-	TRBV4-1	TRBJ1-5	few	TGCGCCAGCAGCCAAGGGGGCCCTATCAATCAGCCCCAGCATTTT	CASSQGGPINQPQHF
-	TRBV7-8	TRBJ1-2	-	TGTGCCAGCAGCTATGACAGTCTACAGGGCTACACCTTC	CASSYDSLQGYTF
-	TRBV15	TRBJ1-4	-	TGTGCCACCAGCAGAGATCTCCGGTATAATGAAAAACTGTTTTTT	CATSRDLRYNEKLFF
TRBD2	TRBV11-2	TRBJ2-1	once	TGTGCCAGCAGCTCACTCCGACTAGCGCAGGAGCAGTTCTTC	CASSSLRLAQEQFF
-	TRBV6-5	TRBJ1-1	-	TGTGCCAGCAGTTACTCTCGGGGGACTGAAGCTTTCTTT	CASSYSRGTEAFF
-	TRBV5-6	TRBJ2-7	-	TGTGCCAGCAGCTTTCAGTCCTACGAGCAGTACTTC	CASSFQSYEQYF
TRBD2	TRBV27	TRBJ2-1	-	TGTGCCAGCAGTTTCCAGCGGGGGTCTGAGCAGTTCTTC	CASSFQRGSEQFF
-	TRBV7-2	TRBJ1-2	-	TGTGCCAGCAGCTTAGTTGGCGGTGGCGGCTACACCTTC	CASSLVGGGGYTF
-	TRBV9	TRBJ2-3	-	TGTGCCAGCAGCGTAGAACCGGACAGAACAGATACGCAGTATTTT	CASSVEPDRTDTQYF
-	TRBV6-5	TRBJ1-2	-	TGTGCCAGCAGTTACTCAGAAGCACAGGATGGCCACACCTTC	CASSYSEAQDGHTF
TRBD1	TRBV5-4	TRBJ1-1	-	TGTGCCAGCAGCTTAACGGGACAGGGGAACACTGAAGCTTTCTTT	CASSLTGQGNTEAFF
-	TRBV9	TRBJ2-2	once	TGTGCCAGCAGCCAGAGAGCGAGGACGAACACCGGGGAGCTGTTTTTT	CASSQRARTNTGELFF
-	TRBV4-3	TRBJ1-6	-	TGCGCCAGCAGCCAAGATTTATCTAATTCACCCCTCCACTTT	CASSQDLSNSPLHF
-	TRBV19	TRBJ1-2	-	TGTGCCAGCACTGGCCCGGACAGCTATGGCTACACCTTC	CASTGPDSYGYTF
TRBD2	TRBV19	TRBJ2-3	-	TGTGCCAGTAGTTTTTCTAGCGGGGGGGCGGTGTGGGCGGATACGCAGTATTTT	CASSFSSGGAVWADTQYF
-	TRBV5-6	TRBJ2-3	-	TGTGCCAGCAGCTTGGGACGGGCAGGGAGGAGTACAGATACGCAGTATTTT	CASSLGRAGRSTDTQYF
-	TRBV5-6	TRBJ2-7	-	TGTGCCAGCAGCTTTGGGGTGGACAGAGTACTCTCCTACGAGCAGTACTTC	CASSFGVDRVLSYEQYF
TRBD1	TRBV11-2	TRBJ1-6	-	TGTGCCAGCAGCACACTCCGGAGACAGGGGAACGGTTCACCCCTCCACTTT	CASSTLRRQGNGSPLHF
-	TRBV18	TRBJ2-7	-	TGTGCCAGCTCACCAAAAGACGGGACAAAGCAGTACTTC	CASSPKDGTKQYF
TRBD1	TRBV7-2	TRBJ1-5	-	TGTGCCAGCAGCTTAGGCCAGGGGGGTGTGCAGCCCCAGCATTTT	CASSLGQGGVQPQHF
TRBD1	TRBV5-1	TRBJ2-2	-	TGCGCCAGCCAAACCGGGACAGGGGTTTTGATAACCGGGGAGCTGTTTTTT	CASQTGTGVLITGELFF